The next 14 T cell receptor beta chains were all read from a single sample in a study of CD8+ T cells in alopecia areata. Treatment noted: oral pan-JAK inhibitor, 5-10 mg twice daily. TCR sequencing used cDNA made by reverse transcription of extracted RNA. Profiling relied on immunoSEQ multiplex PCR, and the TCRdb table lists in-frame clones only, not all of them. The sample includes 80,000 to 100,000 clones, roughly 45% of them seen just once. The sample consisted of CD8+ T cells sorted from blood, taken at week 24, from a patient treated with tofacitinib. The receptors shown here come from a human donor with alopecia areata.

This clone was detected only a few times. The chain couples TRBV18 to TRBJ2-2; D is unresolved. Trimming took off 0 bases at V and 6 bases at J, with 2 bases between the two ends. Germline V gives CDR1 KGHSH, CDR2 LQKENI. This CDR3 is built from 12 residues. CDR3 coding DNA: TGTGCCAGCTCACCACCGCCCGGGGAGCTGTTTTTT. Translating gives CASSPPPGELFF. The full variable domain, its missing parts supplied by reference TRBV18 and TRBJ2-2, is NAGVMQNPRHLVRRRGQEARLRCSPMKGHSHVYWYRQLPEEGLKFMVYLQKENIIDESGMPKERFSAEFPKEGPSILRIQQVVRGDSAAYFCASSPPPGELFFGEGSRLTVL.

The rearrangement uses TRBV6-6 and TRBJ2-5; TRBD2 matches at 12 bases. Trimming at V came to 0 bases and at J to 5 bases, leaving 1 base not matched to a gene. CDR3 length: 15 residues. Germline V gives CDR1 MNHNY, CDR2 SVGAGI (reference sequence). In DNA, the CDR3 is TGTGCCAGCAGTTACTCCCTAGCGGGAGGGGAGACCCAGTACTTC. This gives the protein CASSYSLAGGETQYF.

This clone was observed once. The rearrangement joins TRBV6-5 to TRBJ1-5; D gene ambiguous. The CDR3 contains 14 residues. With 5 bases removed from V and 5 bases from J, the gap between germline ends came to 13 bases. Germline-derived CDR1 and CDR2 are MNHEY and SVGAGI. CDR3 DNA: TGTGCCAGCAGTCCGGACGGTCCCGATCAGCCCCAGCATTTT. Protein product: CASSPDGPDQPQHF.

V and J are TRBV7-9 and TRBJ2-7; TRBD1 matches at 9 bases. Trimming cost V 4 bases and J 3 bases; bases outside gene matches: 4. The CDR3 covers 14 residues. Germline V gene sequence: CDR1 SEHNR, CDR2 FQNEAQ (reference sequence). CDR3 sequence reads: CASSSVDRGYEQYF. CDR3 coding DNA: TGTGCCAGCAGCTCGGTGGACAGGGGCTACGAGCAGTACTTC.

The table lists this clone with a few counts. This chain links TRBV6-1 with TRBJ1-4; possibly TRBD1 for D (6 bases). This CDR3 is built from 15 residues. V lost 2 bases, J lost 7 bases, and 14 bases lay in between. Germline V gene lookup returns CDR1 MNHNS and CDR2 SASEGT. This CDR3 is CASSEPAEGGEKLFF. CDR3 bases: TGTGCCAGCAGTGAACCGGCGGAGGGGGGTGAAAAACTGTTTTTT.

The chain links TRBV5-6 to TRBJ2-6; unclear D gene. The CDR3 has 17 amino acids. The germline V gene has CDR1 SGHDT and CDR2 YYEEEE. Between the trimmed V and J ends, which lost 1 base and 4 bases, there was a span of 15 bases. DNA for the CDR3: TGTGCCAGCAGCTTGCCTATTCCCCGGCTCGGGGCCAACGTCCTGACTTTC. It specifies CASSLPIPRLGANVLTF.

This chain links TRBV6-1 with TRBJ2-1, with 10 nucleotides matching TRBD1. In germline, CDR1 is MNHNS, CDR2 SASEGT. V trimming: 6 bases; J trimming: 10 bases; junction bases outside the gene matches: 0. CDR3 length: 11 amino acids. The CDR3: CASRTGGEQFF. The CDR3 DNA is TGTGCCAGCAGGACAGGGGGCGAGCAGTTCTTC.

This clone occurred a few times. The gene calls are TRBV27 and TRBJ1-1; no firm D call. Deletions cut 6 bases from V and 2 bases from J, with 10 bases between. Germline loops: CDR1 MNHEY, CDR2 SMNVEV (reference sequence). This CDR3 contains 13 residues. The CDR3: CASSLGFNTEAFF. CDR3 DNA: TGTGCCAGCAGCCTAGGGTTCAACACTGAAGCTTTCTTT.

The CDR3 sequence is CASNTRMNTGELFF. The DNA for the CDR3 is TGTGCCAGCAACACACGGATGAACACCGGGGAGCTGTTTTTT. The chain couples TRBV7-8 to TRBJ2-2; no clear D. In germline, CDR1 is SGHVS, CDR2 FQNEAQ. Trimming stripped 7 bases from V and 1 base from J, with 10 bases between. This CDR3 comprises 14 residues.

The rearrangement uses TRBV28 and TRBJ2-5; unclear D gene. Germline V CDR1 and CDR2: MDHEN, SYDVKM. V dropped 3 bases and J dropped 11 bases, with 10 bases sitting between them. The CDR3 contains 11 residues. The CDR3 bases are TGTGCCAGCAGTTTGGACGGTGAGCAGTACTTC. This codes for CASSLDGEQYF.

This clone has just a few counts. This chain connects TRBV6-5 to TRBJ2-5; D is possibly TRBD1 (6 bases). CDR1 and CDR2 from the germline V gene are MNHEY and SVGAGI. The ends were cut back, 0 bases at V and 5 bases at J, with 13 bases in the middle. The CDR3 extends over 15 amino acids. The CDR3 is CASSYSTTGLETQYF. The CDR3, as DNA: TGTGCCAGCAGTTACTCGACGACAGGTCTTGAGACCCAGTACTTC.

The sample holds a few counts of this clone. V is TRBV6-1 and J is TRBJ1-4; D is undetermined. This CDR3 region has 13 residues. Trimming stripped 8 bases from V and 2 bases from J, with 9 bases between. The germline V gene encodes CDR1 MNHNS and CDR2 SASEGT. Here the CDR3 DNA reads TGTGCCAGCGGAGAGAGGACTAATGAAAAACTGTTTTTT. It yields the protein CASGERTNEKLFF.

This clone has a handful of counts. The chain employs TRBV7-9 and TRBJ2-5; 9 bases match TRBD1. J lost 4 bases, V lost 6 bases, and 9 bases had no gene match. The CDR3 spans 15 residues. The germline V gene encodes CDR1 SEHNR and CDR2 FQNEAQ (reference sequence). CDR3 sequence: CASRSRDRASETQYF. As DNA, the CDR3 is TGTGCCAGCAGATCCCGGGACAGGGCGTCAGAGACCCAGTACTTC.

The V and J genes are TRBV4-1 and TRBJ1-2, with 7 bases aligning to TRBD1. Germline CDR1 and CDR2: MGHRA and YSYEKL. The trim removed 4 bases at V and 2 bases at J, leaving 4 bases unmatched. The CDR3 extends over 14 amino acids. Here the CDR3 reads CASSPWTGNYGYTF. The CDR3 bases are TGCGCCAGCAGCCCGTGGACAGGCAACTATGGCTACACCTTC.